Included here is one TCR beta chain sequence, with context. This sample is drawn from a study of T cell responses to AZD1222 COVID-19 vaccine. Data came from immunoSEQ multiplex PCR; TCRdb stores just in-frame clones and leaves some out. The sample carries about 130,000 clones, 87% recorded once. Germline CDR1 and CDR2: SGHVS and FQNEAQ. V dropped 4 bases and J dropped 8; count of bases not matched to a gene: 11. This CDR3 is 15 amino acids long. The V gene is TRBV7-8, the J gene TRBJ1-5; 7 positions match TRBD1. The sequence came from an adult in good health. The specimen was peripheral blood, collected on day 0 of AZD1222 vaccination. The CDR3 here is CASSWGQTLGEPQHF. The CDR3 bases are TGTGCCAGCAGCTGGGGACAGACCCTGGGGGAGCCCCAGCATTTT.